These 25 T cell receptor beta chains share one sample of origin, sequenced in a study of a mutant IDH1 vaccine in newly diagnosed glioma. Time point indicated: week 23, last vaccination. What each vaccine dose contained was 300 ug of mutant IDH1 20-mer peptide, accompanied by topical imiquimod. These receptors are not linked to any known antigen. Assay: immunoSEQ multiplex PCR; the TCRdb copy retains only in-frame clones and omits some. Of about 54,000 clones listed, about four fifths are singletons. The source was PBMCs, collected from a glioma patient whose treatment included an IDH1 peptide vaccine. The receptors originated from a man aged 40-49 years with glioma.

As regards this clone: This sample also contains other DNA sequences that code for the same CDR3. The rearrangement links TRBV9 to TRBJ2-5, with TRBD1 matching over 8 bases. The CDR3 has 14 residues. The germline V gene has CDR1 SGDLS and CDR2 YYNGEE. V gave up 0 bases and J gave up 2 bases; unmatched junction bases: 0. CDR3: CASSVGTGQETQYF. The CDR3 DNA sequence: TGTGCCAGCAGCGTAGGGACAGGGCAAGAGACCCAGTACTTC.

V usage is TRBV9 and J usage is TRBJ2-5; D is unclear. CDR3 length: 16 residues. Germline CDR1 SGDLS, CDR2 YYNGEE. V dropped 4 bases and J dropped 3 bases, with 19 bases sitting between them. CDR3 sequence reads: CASSPPRPGREETQYF. As DNA, the CDR3 is TGTGCCAGCAGCCCCCCACGTCCGGGCAGAGAAGAGACCCAGTACTTC. Together with reference TRBV9 and TRBJ2-5, the CDR3 gives the full variable domain: DSGVTQTPKHLITATGQRVTLRCSPRSGDLSVYWYQQSLDQGLQFLIQYYNGEERAKGNILERFSAQQFPDLHSELNLSSLELGDSALYFCASSPPRPGREETQYFGPGTRLLVL.

The chain employs TRBV15 and TRBJ2-5; maybe TRBD1 (6 bases). Trimming took 0 bases from V and 4 from J, leaving 9 bases between them. The CDR3 has 14 amino acids. Germline V gene lookup returns CDR1 LNHNV and CDR2 YYDKDF (reference sequence). The CDR3 DNA reads as TGTGCCACCAGCAGAGACAGGGGTAGAGAGACCCAGTACTTC. It is translated as CATSRDRGRETQYF.

J is TRBJ1-1 and V is TRBV5-4, with D hard to call. Germline V gene sequence: CDR1 SGHNT, CDR2 YYREEE (reference sequence). The V end was cut by 5 bases, the J end by 3 bases, with 11 bases between. The CDR3 loop spans 13 amino acids. The CDR3 DNA sequence: TGTGCCAGCAGGGAGGACCTGGACACTGAAGCTTTCTTT. This encodes CASREDLDTEAFF.

The chain combines TRBV2 with TRBJ2-2, with a weak D call TRBD2 (6 bases). This CDR3 is built from 17 residues. V lost 7 bases and J 3 bases, leaving 21 bases between the germline ends. The germline gives CDR1 SNHLY, CDR2 FYNNEI. This CDR3 is CASTIMWVGGDTGELFF. The CDR3 DNA is TGTGCCAGCACGATAATGTGGGTAGGAGGGGACACCGGGGAGCTGTTTTTT.

As concerns this clone: Distinct nucleotide sequences in the sample also encode this CDR3. Here the CDR3 DNA reads TGTGCCAGCAGTGAGCGGGGAACAGGAAACACCATATATTTT. Protein sequence: CASSERGTGNTIYF. V gene TRBV2 combines with J gene TRBJ1-3; D unclear. Germline CDR1 is SNHLY and CDR2 is FYNNEI. V dropped 3 bases and J dropped 4 bases, with 10 bases sitting between them. The CDR3 has 14 residues. The complete variable domain, with remaining parts taken from reference TRBV2 and TRBJ1-3, reads EPEVTQTPSHQVTQMGQEVILRCVPISNHLYFYWYRQILGQKVEFLVSFYNNEISEKSEIFDDQFSVERPDGSNFTLKIRSTKLEDSAMYFCASSERGTGNTIYFGEGSWLTVV.

The chain links TRBV4-1 to TRBJ2-3; 8 positions agree with TRBD2. Germline CDR1 MGHRA, CDR2 YSYEKL. J lost 3 bases, V lost 6 bases, and 5 bases had no gene match. This CDR3 spans 14 amino acids. This chain's CDR3 is CASRAGGVTDTQYF. CDR3 in DNA: TGCGCCAGCAGGGCCGGGGGGGTTACAGATACGCAGTATTTT.

This sequence joins TRBV30 and TRBJ2-1; 8 bases are shared with TRBD2. V dropped 3 bases and J dropped 7; count of bases not matched to a gene: 2. In germline, CDR1 is GTSNPN, CDR2 SVGIG (reference sequence). This CDR3 has 12 amino acids. The CDR3 nucleotides are TGTGCCTGGAGCCGGGAGGGGAATGAGCAGTTCTTC. This gives the protein CAWSREGNEQFF.

The chain combines TRBV11-2 with TRBJ1-5; D gene uncertain. The germline CDR1 and CDR2 sequences are SGHAT and FQNNGV. The length of the CDR3 is 14 residues. Deletions cut 0 bases from V and 7 bases from J, with 10 bases between. CDR3 amino acids: CASSLERGAQPQHF. The CDR3 region has the DNA TGTGCCAGCAGCTTAGAGCGGGGTGCCCAGCCCCAGCATTTT. Using reference TRBV11-2 and TRBJ1-5 for the parts outside the CDR3, the full variable domain is EAGVAQSPRYKIIEKRQSVAFWCNPISGHATLYWYQQILGQGPKLLIQFQNNGVVDDSQLPKDRFSAERLKGVDSTLKIQPAKLEDSAVYLCASSLERGAQPQHFGDGTRLSIL.

This chain links TRBV19 with TRBJ1-1; D not resolved. Trimming left V 5 bases short and J 0 bases short, with 4 bases between. This CDR3 spans 12 amino acids. CDR1 LNHDA and CDR2 SQIVND come from the germline V gene (reference sequence). The CDR3 DNA reads TGTGCCAGTAGTCCGGTGAACACTGAAGCTTTCTTT. This gives the protein CASSPVNTEAFF. The full variable domain, in which reference TRBV19 and TRBJ1-1 provide the parts outside the CDR3, is DGGITQSPKYLFRKEGQNVTLSCEQNLNHDAMYWYRQDPGQGLRLIYYSQIVNDFQKGDIAEGYSVSREKKESFPLTVTSAQKNPTAFYLCASSPVNTEAFFGQGTRLTVV.

J is TRBJ1-1 and V is TRBV30; D remains unclear. The length of the CDR3 is 13 residues. Trimming stripped 4 bases from V and 8 bases from J, with 17 bases between. CDR1 and CDR2 from the germline V gene are GTSNPN and SVGIG (reference sequence). CDR3 region: CAWIGRRALEAFF. CDR3 DNA sequence: TGTGCCTGGATAGGGCGGCGGGCCCTAGAAGCTTTCTTT. Complete variable domain (other parts from reference TRBV30 and TRBJ1-1): SQTIHQWPATLVQPVGSPLSLECTVEGTSNPNLYWYRQAAGRGLQLLFYSVGIGQISSEVPQNLSASRPQDRQFILSSKKLLLSDSGFYLCAWIGRRALEAFFGQGTRLTVV.

V and J are TRBV29-1 and TRBJ2-3; 8 bases are shared with TRBD1. This CDR3 has 15 amino acids. The germline gives CDR1 SQVTM, CDR2 ANQGSEA. Trimming removed 6 bases from V and 4 bases from J; junction bases left unmatched: 12. Written as DNA, the CDR3 is TGCAGCGTGGGGACAGGCACTGCAGGGGCAGATACGCAGTATTTT. This gives the protein CSVGTGTAGADTQYF.

The chain uses TRBV19 and TRBJ2-7, with D perhaps TRBD1 or TRBD2 (5 bases each). Looked up from germline, CDR1 is LNHDA and CDR2 is SQIVND (reference sequence). The CDR3 totals 17 residues. Trimming removed 1 base at V and 0 bases at J, with 16 bases between. CDR3 protein: CASSIAYGGSSSYEQYF. The CDR3 nucleotides are TGTGCCAGTAGTATAGCTTATGGGGGTTCCTCCTCCTACGAGCAGTACTTC.

The rearrangement uses TRBV2 and TRBJ1-1; D gene uncertain. The CDR3 spans 16 residues. The germline V gene encodes CDR1 SNHLY and CDR2 FYNNEI. V was shortened by 6 bases and J by 1 base, with 18 bases between the two germline ends. This chain's CDR3 is CASRDPHRTENTEAFF. CDR3 DNA: TGTGCCAGCAGGGACCCCCATCGGACGGAGAACACTGAAGCTTTCTTT.

The chain joins TRBV6-6 to TRBJ1-5, with TRBD1 identical over 8 bases. Germline V gives CDR1 MNHNY, CDR2 SVGAGI (reference sequence). The V gene end was trimmed by 5 bases and the J gene end by 1 base; junction bases not matched to a gene: 7. The CDR3 is 16 amino acids. Here the CDR3 DNA reads TGTGCCAGCAGTGGCGCCACAGGGGGAAGCAATCAGCCCCAGCATTTT. It yields the protein CASSGATGGSNQPQHF.

This chain uses TRBV12-5 with TRBJ2-3, with 7 bases lining up with TRBD1. The germline CDR1 and CDR2 sequences are LGHNT and FRNRAP. This CDR3 spans 14 amino acids. After removal of 2 bases from V and 5 bases from J, the junction contained 4 bases not matched to a gene. CDR3 in DNA: TGTGCTAGTGGTTTGCGGTCAGGGGGAGATACGCAGTATTTT. This gives the protein CASGLRSGGDTQYF. Supplemented by reference TRBV12-5 and TRBJ2-3, the full variable domain reads DARVTQTPRHKVTEMGQEVTMRCQPILGHNTVFWYRQTMMQGLELLAYFRNRAPLDDSGMPKDRFSAEMPDATLATLKIQPSEPRDSAVYFCASGLRSGGDTQYFGPGTRLTVL.

This clone was seen a handful of times. This chain links TRBV19 with TRBJ1-1; D possibly corresponds to TRBD1 (5 bases). This CDR3 is built from 15 residues. Trimming removed 7 bases from V and 0 bases from J, with 15 bases in between. In germline, CDR1 is LNHDA, CDR2 SQIVND (reference sequence). In DNA form, the CDR3 reads TGTGCCAGTACCCTCCAGGGCAGCATGAACACTGAAGCTTTCTTT. This gives the protein CASTLQGSMNTEAFF. Full variable domain (missing parts from reference TRBV19 and TRBJ1-1): DGGITQSPKYLFRKEGQNVTLSCEQNLNHDAMYWYRQDPGQGLRLIYYSQIVNDFQKGDIAEGYSVSREKKESFPLTVTSAQKNPTAFYLCASTLQGSMNTEAFFGQGTRLTVV.

This rearrangement joins TRBV7-6 to TRBJ1-4; no clear D. Trimming cost V 5 bases and J 10 bases, with 17 bases left between them. This CDR3 is 14 amino acids long. The germline V gene has CDR1 SGHVS and CDR2 FNYEAQ. The CDR3 reads CASSLSPQPIKLFF. DNA of the CDR3: TGTGCCAGCAGCCTCTCGCCCCAACCCATAAAACTGTTTTTT. Supplemented by reference TRBV7-6 and TRBJ1-4, the full variable domain reads GAGVSQSPRYKVTKRGQDVALRCDPISGHVSLYWYRQALGQGPEFLTYFNYEAQQDKSGLPNDRFSAERPEGSISTLTIQRTEQRDSAMYRCASSLSPQPIKLFFGSGTQLSVL.

This clone is medium-sized by share. This chain uses TRBV19 with TRBJ1-4, with D maybe TRBD1 (6 bases). From germline, CDR1 is LNHDA and CDR2 SQIVND (reference sequence). V dropped 3 bases and J dropped 2 bases, with 19 bases sitting between them. This CDR3 contains 18 residues. CDR3 in amino acids: CASSILRDTRVTNEKLFF. Here the CDR3 DNA reads TGTGCCAGTAGTATCCTGAGGGACACTAGGGTGACTAATGAAAAACTGTTTTTT.

V and J are TRBV20-1 and TRBJ2-7; 8 bases match TRBD1. J gave up 7 bases and V 1 base, and 0 bases lay outside the gene matches. This CDR3 contains 11 residues. The germline CDR1 and CDR2 sequences are DFQATT and SNEGSKA (reference sequence). CDR3 DNA sequence: TGCAGTGCTAGAGGGGACAGGGAGCAGTACTTC. This gives the protein CSARGDREQYF.

The DNA for the CDR3 is TGTGCCAGCAGTTCCCGGGGCTTCGGATCACCCCTCCACTTT. This gives the protein CASSSRGFGSPLHF. This chain uses TRBV6-6 with TRBJ1-6; weak D call: TRBD1 (5 bases). The germline CDR1 and CDR2 sequences are MNHNY and SVGAGI (reference sequence). The CDR3 is made up of 14 amino acids. V was cut by 4 bases and J by 10 bases, with 14 bases left in between.

This clone was found a few times. The rearrangement uses TRBV10-3 and TRBJ2-5; D not resolved. Trimming cost V 4 bases and J 1 base, with 4 bases left between them. CDR3 length: 12 amino acids. Germline CDR1 and CDR2: ENHRY and SYGVKD. In nucleotides, the CDR3 is TGTGCCATCAGTGCGATCCAAGAGACCCAGTACTTC. Amino acids: CAISAIQETQYF.

The V gene is TRBV4-1, the J gene TRBJ1-6, with a possible D match to TRBD1 (6 bases). The CDR3 sequence is 17 residues long. The V end was cut by 2 bases, the J end by 10 bases, with 21 bases between. Germline lookup yields CDR1 MGHRA and CDR2 YSYEKL. CDR3 sequence: CASSQPTLGGSGSPLHF. The CDR3 DNA follows: TGCGCCAGCAGCCAACCCACATTAGGGGGGTCAGGCTCACCCCTCCACTTT.

The V call is TRBV19, the J call TRBJ1-6; TRBD1 is a possible D gene (5 bases). The germline V gene has CDR1 LNHDA and CDR2 SQIVND (reference sequence). This CDR3 has 13 amino acids. Trimming left V 5 bases short and J 10 bases short, with 12 bases between. CDR3 in DNA: TGTGCCAGTAGTCCGGGGGGGACCTCACCCCTCCACTTT. This sequence encodes CASSPGGTSPLHF.

The chain couples TRBV5-6 to TRBJ2-5; a weak D match, TRBD2 (5 bases). The CDR3 length is 14 residues. Germline CDR1 reads SGHDT; CDR2 reads YYEEEE. Between the trimmed V and J ends, which lost 4 bases and 5 bases, there was a span of 15 bases. The CDR3 sequence: CASSTGWVRETQYF. CDR3 DNA sequence: TGTGCCAGCAGCACGGGGTGGGTAAGGGAGACCCAGTACTTC.